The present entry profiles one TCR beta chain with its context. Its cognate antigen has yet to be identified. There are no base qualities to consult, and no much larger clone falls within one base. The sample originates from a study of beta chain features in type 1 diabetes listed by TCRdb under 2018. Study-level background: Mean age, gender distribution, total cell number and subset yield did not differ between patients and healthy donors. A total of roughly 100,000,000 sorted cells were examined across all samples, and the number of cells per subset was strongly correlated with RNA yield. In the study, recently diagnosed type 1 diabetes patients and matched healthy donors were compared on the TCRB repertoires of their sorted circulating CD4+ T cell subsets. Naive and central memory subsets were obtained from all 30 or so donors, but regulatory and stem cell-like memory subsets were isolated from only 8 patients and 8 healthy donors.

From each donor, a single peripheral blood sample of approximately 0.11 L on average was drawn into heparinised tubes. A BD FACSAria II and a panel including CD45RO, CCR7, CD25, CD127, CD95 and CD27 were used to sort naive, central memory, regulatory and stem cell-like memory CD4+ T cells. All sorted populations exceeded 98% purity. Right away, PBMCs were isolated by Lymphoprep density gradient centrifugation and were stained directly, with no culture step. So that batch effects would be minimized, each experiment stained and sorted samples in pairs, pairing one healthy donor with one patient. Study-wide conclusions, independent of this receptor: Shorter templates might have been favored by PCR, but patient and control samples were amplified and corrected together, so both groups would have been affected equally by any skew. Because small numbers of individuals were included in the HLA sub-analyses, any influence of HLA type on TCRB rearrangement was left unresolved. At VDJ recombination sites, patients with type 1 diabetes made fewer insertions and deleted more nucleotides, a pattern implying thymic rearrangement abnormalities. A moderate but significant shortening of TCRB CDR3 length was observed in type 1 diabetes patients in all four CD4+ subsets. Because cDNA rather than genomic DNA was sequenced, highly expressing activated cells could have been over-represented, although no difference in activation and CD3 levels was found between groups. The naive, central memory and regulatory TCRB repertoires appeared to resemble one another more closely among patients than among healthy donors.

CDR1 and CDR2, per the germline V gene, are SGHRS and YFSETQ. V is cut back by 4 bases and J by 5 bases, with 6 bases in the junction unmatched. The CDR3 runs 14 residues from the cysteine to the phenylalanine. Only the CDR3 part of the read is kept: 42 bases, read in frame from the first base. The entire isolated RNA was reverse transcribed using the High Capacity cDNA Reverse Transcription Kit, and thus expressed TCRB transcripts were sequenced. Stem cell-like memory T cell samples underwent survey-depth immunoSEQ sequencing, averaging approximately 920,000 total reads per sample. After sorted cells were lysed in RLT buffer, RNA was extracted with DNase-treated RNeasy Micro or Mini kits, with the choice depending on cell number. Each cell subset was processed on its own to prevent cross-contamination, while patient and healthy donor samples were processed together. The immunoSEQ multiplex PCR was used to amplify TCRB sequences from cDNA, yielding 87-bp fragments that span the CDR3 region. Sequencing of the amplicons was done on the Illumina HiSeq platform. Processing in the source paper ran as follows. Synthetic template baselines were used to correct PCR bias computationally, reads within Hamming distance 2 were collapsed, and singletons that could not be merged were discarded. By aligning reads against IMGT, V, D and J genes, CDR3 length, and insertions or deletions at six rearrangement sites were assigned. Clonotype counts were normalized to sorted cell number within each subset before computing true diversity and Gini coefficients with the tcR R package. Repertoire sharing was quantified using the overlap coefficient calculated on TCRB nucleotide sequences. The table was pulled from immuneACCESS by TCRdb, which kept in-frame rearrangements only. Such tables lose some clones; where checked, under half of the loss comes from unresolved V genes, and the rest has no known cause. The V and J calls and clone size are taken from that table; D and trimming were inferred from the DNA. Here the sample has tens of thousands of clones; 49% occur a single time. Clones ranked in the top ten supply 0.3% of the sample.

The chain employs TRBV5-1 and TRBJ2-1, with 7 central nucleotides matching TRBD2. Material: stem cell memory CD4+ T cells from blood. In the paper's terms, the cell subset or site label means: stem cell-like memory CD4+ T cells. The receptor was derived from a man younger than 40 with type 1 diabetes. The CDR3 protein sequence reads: CASSLLAENNEQFF. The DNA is TGCGCCAGCAGCCTGCTAGCGGAGAACAATGAGCAGTTCTTC.